This T cell receptor beta chain was obtained from a study of Tregs in tolerant kidney transplant recipients. General study results and limits: The small number of patients limits these findings pending further validation. The most relevant donor-specific Treg TCRbeta repertoire apparently came from expansion with activated donor B cells.

The CDR3 is 12 amino acids. V was clipped by 1 base and J by 12 bases, with 12 bases between them. Germline-derived CDR1 and CDR2 are KGHSH and LQKENI. Clones were sequenced by immunoSEQ multiplex PCR, and TCRdb holds only the in-frame ones, with some missing. Altogether about 46,000 clones are present, about 90% being singletons, with the ten largest covering 0.6% to 0.7%. Before regulatory T cell sorting, thawed PBMCs rested overnight at 37°C in 200 to 250 IU/ml IL-2. For this clone: The antigen is unknown.

This receptor was identified in a human donor in good health. The gene calls are TRBV18 and TRBJ1-1; D is uncertain. The sample comprised Tregs from blood. CDR3: CASSPLDGVSFF. CDR3 nucleotide sequence: TGTGCCAGCTCACCACTGGATGGGGTTTCTTTCTTT.